The next 6 T cell receptor beta chains were all read from a single sample in a study of OX40 agonist ivuxolimab in advanced cancers. The table came from immunoSEQ multiplex PCR; TCRdb's copy has only in-frame clones and leaves some out. Among about 60,000 clones listed, 80% to 90% were seen once. This specimen was CD4+ or CD8+ T cells sorted from blood, taken in a trial of the OX40 agonist ivuxolimab. These receptors were collected from an adult with an advanced solid tumor such as melanoma, head and neck, liver or kidney cancer.

J is TRBJ2-5 and V is TRBV4-2; 9 bases agree with TRBD2. Trimming cost V 0 bases and J 7 bases; bases outside gene matches: 15. This CDR3 has 18 amino acids. Germline V gives CDR1 LGHNA, CDR2 YNFKEQ. The CDR3 DNA reads TGTGCCAGCAGCCAAGATGGGATAGGTAGCGGGAGAATGGGGACCCAGTACTTC. Its translation is CASSQDGIGSGRMGTQYF.

This chain joins TRBV27 and TRBJ2-5; the match to TRBD2 covers 12 bases. The J call may be in error: the DNA end matches TRBJ2-7 better. The CDR3 totals 16 residues. Germline values: CDR1 MNHEY, CDR2 SMNVEV (reference sequence). The CDR3 protein is CASSTPTSGSFDEQYF. CDR3 sequence (DNA): TGTGCCAGCAGTACCCCGACTAGCGGGAGCTTCGACGAGCAGTACTTC.

The table lists this clone with a count of one. This chain connects TRBV14 to TRBJ2-3; D is unclear. Germline lookup yields CDR1 SGHDN and CDR2 FVKESK. V was trimmed by 4 bases and J by 1 base, leaving 3 bases between them. The CDR3 totals 12 residues. The CDR3, as DNA: TGTGCCAGCAGCCGGGGCACAGATACGCAGTATTTT. The encoded protein is CASSRGTDTQYF.

This clone occurred a few times. This chain links TRBV10-3 with TRBJ1-2; 10 nucleotides align to TRBD1. Trimming took 6 bases from V and 6 from J; bases not matched to a gene: 10. Germline CDR1 is ENHRY and CDR2 is SYGVKD. CDR3 size: 15 residues. CDR3 nucleotide sequence: TGTGCCATCAGGGACCGGGACAGGGGTAATCATGGCTACACCTTC. This gives the protein CAIRDRDRGNHGYTF.

The V and J genes are TRBV7-6 and TRBJ1-2; D is unresolved. CDR3 size: 14 residues. Between the trimmed V and J ends, which lost 5 bases and 5 bases, there was a span of 15 bases. Germline CDR1 SGHVS, CDR2 FNYEAQ. This CDR3 reads CASSPRRDWYGYTF. Written as DNA, the CDR3 is TGTGCCAGCAGCCCTCGGCGGGATTGGTATGGCTACACCTTC.

The chain's CDR3 is CASTQTSANTGELFF. The CDR3 region has the DNA TGTGCCAGTACTCAAACTAGCGCTAACACCGGGGAGCTGTTTTTT. V and J are TRBV19 and TRBJ2-2; TRBD2 matches 7 bases. The CDR3 sequence is 15 residues long. The V segment lost 7 bases and the J segment 2 bases; nucleotides outside the gene matches: 7. Germline values: CDR1 LNHDA, CDR2 SQIVND (reference sequence).